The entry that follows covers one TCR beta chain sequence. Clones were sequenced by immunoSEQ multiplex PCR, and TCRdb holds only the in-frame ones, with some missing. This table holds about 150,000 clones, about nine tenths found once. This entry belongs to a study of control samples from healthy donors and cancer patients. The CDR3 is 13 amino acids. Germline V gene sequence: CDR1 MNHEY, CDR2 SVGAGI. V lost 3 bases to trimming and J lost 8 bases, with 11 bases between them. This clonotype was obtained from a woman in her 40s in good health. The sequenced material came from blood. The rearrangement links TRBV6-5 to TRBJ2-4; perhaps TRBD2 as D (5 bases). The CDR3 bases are TGTGCCAGCAGTTATTCTTTCGGGGACATTCAGTACTTC. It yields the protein CASSYSFGDIQYF.